These 29 T cell receptor beta chains came from one sample sequenced in a study of blood T cells in healthy people across ages. A second 7 to 11 cycle PCR used barcoded and J-beta primers. TCRdb re-called the 5' RACE reads with MiXCR, one entry per CDR3 protein. The table includes fewer than 750,000 distinct CDR3 sequences, 40% to 50% detected once. The sample consisted of blood. The receptors derive from a man of 80 years or more in good health.

The table lists this clonotype with a count of one. Being one base from a much bigger clone, this may be a read error. The chain employs TRBV7-9 and TRBJ2-7; 8 bases line up with TRBD2. The J call may be in error: the DNA end matches TRBJ2-5 better. The CDR3 has 16 amino acids. Germline CDR1 is SEHNR and CDR2 is FQNEAQ (reference sequence). CDR3 residues: CASGFSGLARTGTQYF. The CDR3, as DNA: TGTGCCAGCGGCTTTAGCGGACTAGCTAGAACGGGGACCCAGTACTTC.

This clonotype appeared a few times. The chain carries TRBV7-8 and TRBJ2-3; 7 bases align to TRBD2. CDR1 is SGHVS, CDR2 FQNEAQ, per germline. CDR3 size: 17 residues. Losses at the gene ends were 3 bases for V and 0 bases for J; bases not matched to a gene: 9. CDR3 DNA sequence: TGTGCCAGCAGCTTTCTCCCCCTAGCGGCTAGCACAGATACGCAGTATTTT. Its translation is CASSFLPLAASTDTQYF.

The chain is built from TRBV6-1 and TRBJ2-5; 10 bases fit TRBD1. The CDR3 is 15 amino acids. Germline-derived CDR1 and CDR2 are MNHNS and SASEGT. J gave up 4 bases and V 6 bases, and 8 bases lay outside the gene matches. The CDR3 nucleotides are TGTGCCAGCAGCAGGACAGGGGGGTTAGCAGAGACCCAGTACTTC. This encodes CASSRTGGLAETQYF.

The DNA for the CDR3 is TGTGCCAGCAGCAAGACAGGCAATCAGCCCCAGCATTTT. Protein: CASSKTGNQPQHF. This chain uses TRBV12-3 or TRBV12-4 with TRBJ1-5; tentative D call: TRBD1 (5 bases). The length of the CDR3 is 13 residues. Trimming took off 6 bases at V and 2 bases at J, with 8 bases between the two ends.

Ten or more counts support this clonotype. V gene TRBV28 combines with J gene TRBJ2-6; D gene unclear. Germline lookup yields CDR1 MDHEN and CDR2 SYDVKM. CDR3 length equals 13 residues. V was trimmed by 6 bases and J by 0 bases, leaving 3 bases between them. CDR3 sequence reads: CASSPSGANVLTF. The DNA of the CDR3 is TGTGCCAGCAGCCCCTCTGGGGCCAACGTCCTGACTTTC. Full variable domain (rest looked up from reference TRBV28 and TRBJ2-6): DVKVTQSSRYLVKRTGEKVFLECVQDMDHENMFWYRQDPGLGLRLIYFSYDVKMKEKGDIPEGYSVSREKKERFSLILESASTNQTSMYLCASSPSGANVLTFGAGSRLTVL.

Worth noting for this clonotype: The CDR3 carries no conserved terminal phenylalanine or tryptophan, so it likely arises from a read error. The J gene is TRBJ2-7, the V gene TRBV6-5; TRBD1 or TRBD2 may be the D gene (6 bases each). V lost 7 bases, J lost 7 bases, and 23 bases lay in between. The CDR3 consists of 15 residues. Per germline, CDR1 MNHEY and CDR2 SVGAGI. DNA for the CDR3: TGTGCCAGCAACCCTGGCGGGGTAAGGGACAATGAGCAGTACTTA. Its translation: CASNPGGVRDNEQYL.

The chain couples TRBV6-2 or TRBV6-3 to TRBJ1-5; D is undetermined. V lost 8 bases, J lost 0 bases, and 5 bases lay in between. The CDR3 has 12 residues. Germline V lookup: CDR1 MNHEY, CDR2 SVGEGT. CDR3 residues: CASGFSNQPQHF. CDR3 sequence (DNA): TGTGCCAGCGGGTTTAGCAATCAGCCCCAGCATTTT.

The gene calls are TRBV4-2 and TRBJ2-3; perhaps TRBD2 as D (6 bases). Trimming pared 4 bases from V and 0 bases from J, leaving 14 bases between. The CDR3 has 16 amino acids. Germline-derived CDR1 and CDR2 are LGHNA and YNFKEQ. DNA of the CDR3: TGTGCCAGCAGCCCTTTTCACGGGGGAAGCACAGATACGCAGTATTTT. Its protein product is CASSPFHGGSTDTQYF.

This chain joins TRBV3-1 and TRBJ2-3; D remains unclear. This CDR3 is 16 amino acids long. Trimming left V 2 bases short and J 2 bases short, with 14 bases between. Germline V CDR1 and CDR2: LGHDT, YNNKEL (reference sequence). The DNA for the CDR3 is TGTGCCAGCAGCCAAAGAGTGATAGCTAACACAGATACGCAGTATTTT. The encoded protein is CASSQRVIANTDTQYF.

Remarks on this clonotype: This may come from a read error, since a much larger clone is one base off. V and J are TRBV6-6 and TRBJ1-2; D is perhaps TRBD1 (6 bases). The germline V gene encodes CDR1 MNHNY and CDR2 SVGAGI (reference sequence). Trimming left V 6 bases short and J 10 bases short, with 12 bases between. The CDR3 covers 11 residues. In nucleotides, the CDR3 is TGTGCCAGCAGCGCAGGGGATGACTACACCTTC. This encodes CASSAGDDYTF.

This clonotype appeared a few times. The CDR3 region is CASTQRSYNEQFF. DNA of the CDR3: TGTGCCAGCACTCAGCGCTCCTACAATGAGCAGTTCTTC. The chain combines TRBV7-2 with TRBJ2-1; D not resolved. Looked up from germline, CDR1 is SGHTA and CDR2 is FQGNSA. V was pared by 7 bases and J by 0 bases, with 7 bases between. CDR3 length: 13 amino acids.

This clonotype appeared a few times. The chain joins TRBV6-2 or TRBV6-3 to TRBJ2-7; unclear D gene. Germline-derived CDR1 and CDR2 are MNHEY and SVGEGT. The CDR3 extends over 11 amino acids. The ends were cut back, 8 bases at V and 3 bases at J, with 8 bases in the middle. Written as DNA, the CDR3 is TGTGCCAGCCTAAACTTCTACGAGCAGTACTTC. Amino acids: CASLNFYEQYF.

This clonotype appeared a few times. This may be a read error, as it is one base from a much larger clone. The V call is TRBV6-6, the J call TRBJ2-7; the D is unclear. This CDR3 spans 14 amino acids. Germline loops: CDR1 MNHNY, CDR2 SVGAGI (reference sequence). V was pared by 5 bases and J by 2 bases, with 13 bases between. The CDR3 sequence: CASSDQRRPYEQYF. The CDR3, as DNA: TGTGCCAGCAGTGACCAACGGCGGCCCTACGAGCAGTACTTC.

This chain links TRBV14 with TRBJ1-2; D possibly corresponds to TRBD1 (5 bases). The CDR3 loop spans 14 amino acids. Germline CDR1 SGHDN, CDR2 FVKESK. Trimming took 1 base from V and 5 from J, leaving 11 bases between them. The CDR3 region is CASSQAGAWYGYTF. The CDR3 DNA reads as TGTGCCAGCAGCCAAGCCGGGGCATGGTATGGCTACACCTTC.

The V gene is TRBV2, the J gene TRBJ1-6; TRBD1 agrees at 8 bases. This CDR3 is built from 15 residues. Germline assignment: CDR1 SNHLY and CDR2 FYNNEI. V was pared by 6 bases and J by 2 bases, with 3 bases of the junction left unmatched. CDR3 loop: CASSLQGAYNSPLHF. The CDR3 bases are TGTGCCAGCAGCTTACAGGGGGCCTATAATTCACCCCTCCACTTT.

This clonotype was counted many times. The chain combines TRBV6-6 with TRBJ2-5, with 7 bases lining up with TRBD1. CDR1 and CDR2 (germline): MNHNY, SVGAGI (reference sequence). The trim removed 0 bases at V and 2 bases at J, leaving 3 bases unmatched. The CDR3 extends over 15 amino acids. The CDR3 DNA sequence: TGTGCCAGCAGTTACTCGACAGGGAAACAAGAGACCCAGTACTTC. Translating gives CASSYSTGKQETQYF.

CDR3 DNA sequence: TGTGCCAGCAGCCAAGAGGCGGGACCCTACGAGCAGTACTTC. Translated, it gives CASSQEAGPYEQYF. The chain recombines TRBV14 with TRBJ2-7, with D tentatively TRBD2 (6 bases). The ends were cut back, 0 bases at V and 2 bases at J, with 8 bases in the middle. Looked up from germline, CDR1 is SGHDN and CDR2 is FVKESK. The length of the CDR3 is 14 residues.

The chain combines TRBV20-1 with TRBJ1-1, with unresolved D. The V gene's germline CDR1 is DFQATT and CDR2 SNEGSKA (reference sequence). V lost 1 base to trimming and J lost 0 bases, with 6 bases between them. This CDR3 is 13 amino acids long. CDR3 nucleotides: TGCAGTGCTAGAGTGGAGATGAACACTGAAGCTTTCTTT. Translated, it gives CSARVEMNTEAFF.

The rearrangement joins TRBV7-2 to TRBJ1-2, with D hard to call. Trimming shortened V by 5 bases and J by 6 bases, and 16 bases separated the two germline ends. There are 14 residues in the CDR3. Germline-derived CDR1 and CDR2 are SGHTA and FQGNSA. The CDR3, as DNA: TGTGCCAGCAGCGTAGGGTGGTTGGGTGATGGCTACACCTTC. It specifies CASSVGWLGDGYTF.

Concerning this clonotype itself: One end of the junction is discordant with germline, which a read error may explain. The J gene is TRBJ1-2, the V gene TRBV9, with 9 bases fitting TRBD1. CDR3 size: 14 residues. CDR1 is SGDLS and CDR2 is YYNGEE in the germline V gene. CDR3 protein: CAGSLTGGHVGYTF. In DNA form, the CDR3 reads TGTGCCGGCAGCCTCACAGGGGGCCACGTTGGCTACACCTTC.

Many counts were recorded for this clonotype. The rearrangement joins TRBV6-5 to TRBJ2-1, with D possibly being TRBD1 or TRBD2 (6 bases each). Germline V lookup: CDR1 MNHEY, CDR2 SVGAGI. This CDR3 contains 15 residues. V shed 6 bases and J shed 7 bases, with 19 bases lying between them. The DNA of the CDR3 is TGTGCCAGCAGCCTCAAGCCGGGGGCTTTGAATGAGCAGTTCTTC. Translating gives CASSLKPGALNEQFF.

This clonotype was seen once. Written as DNA, the CDR3 is TGTGCCAGCAGTTTAAAGTTCGGATTAGCGGGTAATGAGCAGTTCTTC. The encoded protein is CASSLKFGLAGNEQFF. The chain uses TRBV6-2 or TRBV6-3 and TRBJ2-1; 7 bases map to TRBD2. Trimming cost V 4 bases and J 7 bases; bases outside gene matches: 13. This CDR3 is built from 16 residues. Germline CDR1 is MNHEY and CDR2 is SVGEGT.

J is TRBJ2-7 and V is TRBV28; the D is unclear. Germline CDR1 reads MDHEN; CDR2 reads SYDVKM. This CDR3 comprises 12 residues. V shed 2 bases and J shed 7 bases, with 9 bases lying between them. The CDR3 DNA reads as TGTGCCAGCAGTTTAGAGACCTGGGAGCAGTACTTC. Its translation: CASSLETWEQYF.

The chain couples TRBV7-3 to TRBJ2-1; TRBD2 might be the D (6 bases). The length of the CDR3 is 17 residues. With 5 bases removed from V and 3 bases from J, the gap between germline ends came to 20 bases. Per germline, CDR1 SGHTA and CDR2 FQGTGA. CDR3 nucleotide sequence: TGTGCCAGCAGCCCACATGGCCGCGGGGCACACTACAATGAGCAGTTCTTC. It encodes CASSPHGRGAHYNEQFF.

This clonotype occurred once. The chain carries TRBV18 and TRBJ2-2; D is possibly TRBD1 (6 bases). CDR3 length equals 16 residues. CDR1 is KGHSH and CDR2 is LQKENI in the germline V gene. With 0 bases removed from V and 0 bases from J, the gap between germline ends came to 8 bases. The CDR3 bases are TGTGCCAGCTCACCACCCAGGGGTGCGAACACCGGGGAGCTGTTTTTT. Translating it yields CASSPPRGANTGELFF.

This clonotype was seen a few times. This chain links TRBV7-6 with TRBJ2-5, with TRBD1 matching over 8 bases. The J call is uncertain, as TRBJ2-7 better fits the DNA end. CDR1 is SGHVS, CDR2 FNYEAQ, per germline. The CDR3 spans 13 residues. The CDR3 DNA sequence: TGTGCCAGCAGCGTCGACAGGGGATTCGAGCAGTACTTC. Protein sequence: CASSVDRGFEQYF.

This clonotype was seen more than once but under ten times. CDR3 sequence: CASSLSGTSGSYEQYF. In DNA form, the CDR3 reads TGTGCCAGCAGCTTATCCGGGACTAGCGGGAGCTACGAGCAGTACTTC. The rearrangement uses TRBV7-3 and TRBJ2-7; the match to TRBD2 covers 14 bases. Germline CDR1 is SGHTA and CDR2 is FQGTGA. This CDR3 comprises 16 residues. With 2 bases clipped from V and 3 bases from J, the junction kept 3 bases outside the gene matches. Full variable domain (missing parts from reference TRBV7-3 and TRBJ2-7): GAGVSQTPSNKVTEKGKYVELRCDPISGHTALYWYRQSLGQGPEFLIYFQGTGAADDSGLPNDRFFAVRPEGSVSTLKIQRTERGDSAVYLCASSLSGTSGSYEQYFGPGTRLTVT.

The V call is TRBV12-3 or TRBV12-4, the J call TRBJ2-6, with a tentative D call TRBD2 (6 bases). This CDR3 spans 16 amino acids. Trimming pared 5 bases from V and 4 bases from J, leaving 15 bases between. CDR3 sequence reads: CASSLPGGTGANVLTF. The CDR3 coding sequence is TGTGCCAGCAGTCTCCCGGGCGGGACCGGGGCCAACGTCCTGACTTTC.

The chain uses TRBV7-2 and TRBJ1-1; TRBD1 agrees at 7 bases. CDR1 and CDR2 from the germline V gene are SGHTA and FQGNSA. The CDR3 sequence is 15 residues long. J was trimmed by 0 bases and V by 1 base; bases with no gene match: 2. CDR3 loop: CASSLVTGVNTEAFF. Here the CDR3 DNA reads TGTGCCAGCAGCTTAGTTACAGGGGTGAACACTGAAGCTTTCTTT. Looking up the rest from reference TRBV7-2 and TRBJ1-1 gives the full variable domain: GAGVSQSPSNKVTEKGKDVELRCDPISGHTALYWYRQSLGQGLEFLIYFQGNSAPDKSGLPSDRFSAERTGGSVSTLTIQRTQQEDSAVYLCASSLVTGVNTEAFFGQGTRLTVV.